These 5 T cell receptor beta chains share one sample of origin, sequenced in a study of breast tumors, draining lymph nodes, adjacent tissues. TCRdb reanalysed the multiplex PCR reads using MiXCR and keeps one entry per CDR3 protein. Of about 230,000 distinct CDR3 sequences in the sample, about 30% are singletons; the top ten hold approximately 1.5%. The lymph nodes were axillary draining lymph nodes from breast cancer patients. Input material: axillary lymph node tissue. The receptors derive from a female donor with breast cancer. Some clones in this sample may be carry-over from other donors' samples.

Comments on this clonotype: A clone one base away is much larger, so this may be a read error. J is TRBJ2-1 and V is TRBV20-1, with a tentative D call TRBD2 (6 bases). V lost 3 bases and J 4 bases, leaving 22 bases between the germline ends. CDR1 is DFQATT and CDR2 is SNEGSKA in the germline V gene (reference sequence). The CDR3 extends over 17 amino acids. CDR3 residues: CSAREPPIAAAYNEQFF. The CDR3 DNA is TGCAGTGCTAGGGAACCCCCAATAGCGGCAGCATACAATGAGCAGTTCTTC.

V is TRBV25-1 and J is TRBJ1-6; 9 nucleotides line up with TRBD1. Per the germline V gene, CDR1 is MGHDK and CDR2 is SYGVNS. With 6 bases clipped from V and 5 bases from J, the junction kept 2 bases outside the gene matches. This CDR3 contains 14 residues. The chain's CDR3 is CASRQGANNSPLHF. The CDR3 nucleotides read TGTGCCAGCAGACAGGGGGCGAATAATTCACCCCTCCACTTT. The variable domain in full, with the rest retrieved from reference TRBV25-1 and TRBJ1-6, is EADIYQTPRYLVIGTGKKITLECSQTMGHDKMYWYQQDPGMELHLIHYSYGVNSTEKGDLSSESTVSRIRTEHFPLTLESARPSHTSQYLCASRQGANNSPLHFGNGTRLTVT.

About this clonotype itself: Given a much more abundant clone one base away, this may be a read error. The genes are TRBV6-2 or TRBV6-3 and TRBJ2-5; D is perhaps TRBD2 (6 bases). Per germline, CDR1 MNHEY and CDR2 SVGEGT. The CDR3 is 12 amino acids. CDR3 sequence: CASPRGGETLYF. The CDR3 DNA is TGTGCCAGTCCAAGAGGAGGGGAGACCCTGTACTTC.

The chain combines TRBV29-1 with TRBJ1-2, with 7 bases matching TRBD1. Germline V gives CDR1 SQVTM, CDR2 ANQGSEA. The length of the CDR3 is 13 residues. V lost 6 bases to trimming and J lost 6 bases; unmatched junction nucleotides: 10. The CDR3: CSVYGGTEDGYTF. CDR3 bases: TGCAGCGTCTACGGGGGGACAGAGGATGGCTACACCTTC.

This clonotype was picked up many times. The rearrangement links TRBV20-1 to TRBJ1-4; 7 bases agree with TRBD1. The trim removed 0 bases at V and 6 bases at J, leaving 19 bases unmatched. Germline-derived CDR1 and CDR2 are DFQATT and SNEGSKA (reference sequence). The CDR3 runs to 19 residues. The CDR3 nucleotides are TGCAGTGCTAGAGAGGCCCGGGCAGGGGGGATGTCGGCTGATGAAAAACTGTTTTTT. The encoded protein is CSAREARAGGMSADEKLFF.